This T cell receptor beta chain was sequenced for a study of T cell repertoires in cytomegalovirus infection. This clonotype was counted many times. The antigen is not known. TCRdb reprocessed the reads with MiXCR, giving one entry per CDR3 protein. The sample records around 500,000 distinct CDR3 sequences, roughly 42% being singletons. Trimming took 5 bases from V and 2 from J, leaving 6 bases between them. The CDR3 sequence is 13 residues long. Germline CDR1 reads SGHTA; CDR2 reads FQGNSA. This receptor was identified in a human donor in good health (CMV status not recorded). Some clones in this sample may be carry-over from other donors' samples. The chain carries TRBV7-2 and TRBJ2-2; the D is unclear. The source was cultured PBMCs, collected from culture after CMV antigen stimulation. As DNA, the CDR3 is TGTGCCAGCAGCCCTCGCAACACCGGGGAGCTGTTTTTT. Encoded protein: CASSPRNTGELFF.